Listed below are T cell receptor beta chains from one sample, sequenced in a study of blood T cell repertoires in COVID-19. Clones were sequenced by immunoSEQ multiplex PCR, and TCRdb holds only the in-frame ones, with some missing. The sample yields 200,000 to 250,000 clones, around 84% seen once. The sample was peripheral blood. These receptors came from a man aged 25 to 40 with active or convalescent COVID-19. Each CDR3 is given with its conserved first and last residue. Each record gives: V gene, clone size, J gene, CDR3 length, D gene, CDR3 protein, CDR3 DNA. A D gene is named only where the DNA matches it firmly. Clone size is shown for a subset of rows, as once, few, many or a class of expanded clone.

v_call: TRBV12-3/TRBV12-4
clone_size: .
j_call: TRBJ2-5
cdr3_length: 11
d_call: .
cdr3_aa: CAAGSQETQYF
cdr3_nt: TGTGCCGCGGGGTCGCAAGAGACCCAGTACTTC

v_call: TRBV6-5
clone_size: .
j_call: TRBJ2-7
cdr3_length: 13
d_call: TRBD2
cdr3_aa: CASRRGGAYEQYF
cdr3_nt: TGTGCCAGCCGACGGGGGGGCGCGTACGAGCAGTACTTC

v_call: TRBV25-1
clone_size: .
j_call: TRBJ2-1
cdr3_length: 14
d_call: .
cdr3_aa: CASTPGGSYNEQFF
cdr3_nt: TGTGCCAGCACCCCCGGGGGTTCCTACAATGAGCAGTTCTTC

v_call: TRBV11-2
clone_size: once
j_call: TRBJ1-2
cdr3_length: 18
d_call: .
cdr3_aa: CASSLAGSGGAAGGGYTF
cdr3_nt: TGTGCCAGCAGCTTAGCGGGCAGCGGAGGGGCCGCGGGTGGTGGCTACACCTTC

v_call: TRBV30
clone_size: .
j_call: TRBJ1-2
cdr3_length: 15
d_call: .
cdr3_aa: CAWTFARGAHYGYTF
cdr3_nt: TGTGCCTGGACCTTTGCCAGGGGCGCACACTATGGCTACACCTTC

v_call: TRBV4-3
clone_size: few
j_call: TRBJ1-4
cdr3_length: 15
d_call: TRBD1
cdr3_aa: CASSPGTVFHEKLFF
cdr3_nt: TGCGCCAGCAGCCCCGGGACAGTATTCCATGAAAAACTGTTTTTT

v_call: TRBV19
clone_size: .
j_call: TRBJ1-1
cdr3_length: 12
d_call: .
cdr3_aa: CASEDINTEAFF
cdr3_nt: TGTGCCAGCGAGGACATAAACACTGAAGCTTTCTTT

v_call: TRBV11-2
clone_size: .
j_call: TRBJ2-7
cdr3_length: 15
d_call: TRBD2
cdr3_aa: CASSLRTSGRAEQYF
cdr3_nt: TGTGCCAGCAGCTTGAGGACTAGCGGGAGGGCCGAGCAGTACTTC

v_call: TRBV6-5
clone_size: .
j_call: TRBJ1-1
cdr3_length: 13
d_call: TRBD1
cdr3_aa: CASSLDRATEAFF
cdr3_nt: TGTGCCAGCAGCCTCGACAGGGCCACTGAAGCTTTCTTT

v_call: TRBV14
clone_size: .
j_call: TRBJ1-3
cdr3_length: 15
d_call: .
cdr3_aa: CASSQVREPGNTIYF
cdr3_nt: TGTGCCAGCAGCCAAGTTCGGGAGCCTGGAAACACCATATATTTT

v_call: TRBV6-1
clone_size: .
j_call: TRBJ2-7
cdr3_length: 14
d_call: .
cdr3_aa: CASSEAGTPYEQYF
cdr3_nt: TGTGCCAGCAGTGAAGCTGGGACACCTTACGAGCAGTACTTC

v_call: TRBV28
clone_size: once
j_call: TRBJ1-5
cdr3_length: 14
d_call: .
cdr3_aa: CASNRGQGNQPQHF
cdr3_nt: TGTGCCAGCAATAGGGGTCAGGGCAATCAGCCCCAGCATTTT

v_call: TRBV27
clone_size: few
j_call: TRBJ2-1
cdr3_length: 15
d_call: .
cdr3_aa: CASSLSGQLYNEQFF
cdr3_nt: TGTGCCAGCAGTTTATCTGGACAGCTTTACAATGAGCAGTTCTTC

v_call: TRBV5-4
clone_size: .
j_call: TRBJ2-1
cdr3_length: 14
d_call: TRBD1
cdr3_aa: CASSDRGRLDEQFF
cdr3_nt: TGTGCCAGCAGCGACAGGGGGCGGCTGGATGAGCAGTTCTTC

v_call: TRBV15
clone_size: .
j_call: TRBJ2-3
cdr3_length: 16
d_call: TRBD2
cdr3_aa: CATSSRLAGGPITQYF
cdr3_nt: TGTGCCACCAGCAGCCGACTGGCGGGGGGGCCGATAACGCAGTATTTT

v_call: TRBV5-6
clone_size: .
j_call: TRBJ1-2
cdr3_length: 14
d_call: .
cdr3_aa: CASSFGTPSYGYTF
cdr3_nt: TGTGCCAGCAGCTTCGGGACACCTTCTTATGGCTACACCTTC

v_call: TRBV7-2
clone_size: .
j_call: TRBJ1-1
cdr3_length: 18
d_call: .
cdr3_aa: CASSDPEGRRNLNTEAFF
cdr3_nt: TGTGCCAGCAGCGACCCGGAGGGCAGGAGGAATTTGAACACTGAAGCTTTCTTT

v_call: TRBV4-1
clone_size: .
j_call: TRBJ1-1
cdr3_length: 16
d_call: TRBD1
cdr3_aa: CASSQVGTGLNTEAFF
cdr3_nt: TGCGCCAGCAGCCAAGTGGGGACAGGGCTGAACACTGAAGCTTTCTTT

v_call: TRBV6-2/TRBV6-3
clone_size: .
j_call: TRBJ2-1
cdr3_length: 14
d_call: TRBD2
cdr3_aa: CASSSRGGMAEQFF
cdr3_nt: TGTGCCAGCAGTTCTCGGGGGGGGATGGCTGAGCAGTTCTTC

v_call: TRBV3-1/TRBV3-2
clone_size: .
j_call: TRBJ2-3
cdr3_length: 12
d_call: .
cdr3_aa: CASSRTRDTQYF
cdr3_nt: TGTGCCAGCAGCCGAACTAGAGATACGCAGTATTTT

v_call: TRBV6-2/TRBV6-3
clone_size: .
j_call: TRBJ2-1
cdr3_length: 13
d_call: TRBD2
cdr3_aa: CASSTNPSGRKFF
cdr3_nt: TGTGCCAGCAGTACAAATCCTAGCGGTCGAAAGTTCTTC

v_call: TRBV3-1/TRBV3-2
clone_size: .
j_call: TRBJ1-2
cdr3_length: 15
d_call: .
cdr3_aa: CASSYLTSASYGYTF
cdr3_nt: TGTGCCAGCAGCTACCTGACATCGGCGTCCTATGGCTACACCTTC

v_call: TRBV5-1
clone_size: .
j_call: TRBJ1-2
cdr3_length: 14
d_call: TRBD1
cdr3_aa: CASREGQTNYGYTF
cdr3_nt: TGCGCCAGCAGGGAGGGACAGACGAACTATGGCTACACCTTC

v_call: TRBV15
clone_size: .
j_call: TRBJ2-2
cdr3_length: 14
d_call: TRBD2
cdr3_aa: CATSLAGDTGELFF
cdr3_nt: TGTGCCACCAGCCTAGCGGGAGACACCGGGGAGCTGTTTTTT

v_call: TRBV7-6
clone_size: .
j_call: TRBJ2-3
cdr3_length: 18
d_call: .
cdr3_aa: CASSLGVSGPLRTDTQYF
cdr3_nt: TGTGCCAGCAGCTTAGGTGTAAGCGGACCTCTCCGCACAGATACGCAGTATTTT

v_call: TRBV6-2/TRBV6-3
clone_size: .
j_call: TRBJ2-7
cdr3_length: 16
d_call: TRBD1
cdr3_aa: CASSYLAGTGSNEQYF
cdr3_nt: TGTGCCAGCAGTTACTTAGCCGGGACAGGGTCGAACGAGCAGTACTTC

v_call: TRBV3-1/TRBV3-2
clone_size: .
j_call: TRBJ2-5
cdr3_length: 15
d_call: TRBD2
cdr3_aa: CASSQRLAGWETQYF
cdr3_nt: TGTGCCAGCAGCCAACGACTAGCGGGGTGGGAGACCCAGTACTTC

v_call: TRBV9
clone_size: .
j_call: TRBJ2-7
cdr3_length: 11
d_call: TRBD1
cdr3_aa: CASGGTGKQYF
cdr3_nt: TGTGCCAGCGGGGGGACAGGCAAGCAGTACTTC

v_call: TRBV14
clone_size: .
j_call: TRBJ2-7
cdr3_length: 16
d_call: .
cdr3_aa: CASSQDRGQGLYEQYF
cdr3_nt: TGTGCCAGCAGCCAAGACCGAGGCCAAGGCCTCTACGAGCAGTACTTC

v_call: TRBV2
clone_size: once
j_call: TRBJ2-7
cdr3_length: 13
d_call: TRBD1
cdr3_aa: CASNRGSRDEQYF
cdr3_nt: TGTGCCAGCAACAGGGGGTCCAGGGATGAGCAGTACTTC

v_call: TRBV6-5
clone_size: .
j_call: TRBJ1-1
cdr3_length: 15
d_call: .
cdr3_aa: CASSYNAPYYTEAFF
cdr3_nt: TGTGCCAGCAGTTATAACGCACCTTACTACACTGAAGCTTTCTTT

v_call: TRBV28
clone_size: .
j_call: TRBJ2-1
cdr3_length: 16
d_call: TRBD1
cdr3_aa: CASRTGGLLGYNEQFF
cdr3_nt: TGTGCCAGCAGAACAGGGGGACTCCTTGGGTACAATGAGCAGTTCTTC

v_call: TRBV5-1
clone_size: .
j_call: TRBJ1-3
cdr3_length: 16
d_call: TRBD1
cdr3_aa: CASSGQGATSGNTIYF
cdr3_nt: TGCGCCAGCAGTGGACAGGGGGCGACCTCTGGAAACACCATATATTTT

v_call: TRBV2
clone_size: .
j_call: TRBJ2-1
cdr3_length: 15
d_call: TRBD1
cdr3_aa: CASSGTGDTYNEQFF
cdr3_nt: TGTGCCAGCAGCGGGACAGGGGATACCTACAATGAGCAGTTCTTC

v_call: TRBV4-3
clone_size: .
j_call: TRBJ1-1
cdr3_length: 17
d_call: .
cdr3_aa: CASSQKSPGGVPTEAFF
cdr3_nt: TGCGCCAGCAGCCAGAAAAGCCCGGGTGGCGTACCGACTGAAGCTTTCTTT

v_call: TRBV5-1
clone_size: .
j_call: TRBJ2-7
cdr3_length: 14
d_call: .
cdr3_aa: CASSLAVSSYEQYF
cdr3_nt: TGCGCCAGCAGCTTGGCCGTATCTTCCTACGAGCAGTACTTC

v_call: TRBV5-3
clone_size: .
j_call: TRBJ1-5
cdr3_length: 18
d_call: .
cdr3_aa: CARSAPSGGEDSNQPQHF
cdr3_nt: TGTGCCAGAAGCGCACCAAGCGGGGGAGAGGATAGCAATCAGCCCCAGCATTTT

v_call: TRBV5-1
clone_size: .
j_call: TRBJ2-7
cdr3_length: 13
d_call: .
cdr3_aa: CASRPTSSYEQYF
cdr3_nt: TGCGCCAGCAGACCCACTAGCTCCTACGAGCAGTACTTC

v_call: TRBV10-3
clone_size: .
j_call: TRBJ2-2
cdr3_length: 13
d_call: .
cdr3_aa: CAISWTHTGELFF
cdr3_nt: TGTGCCATCAGTTGGACACACACCGGGGAGCTGTTTTTT

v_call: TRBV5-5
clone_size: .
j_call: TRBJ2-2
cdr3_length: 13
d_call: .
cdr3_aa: CASSWFDSGELFF
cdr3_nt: TGTGCCAGCAGCTGGTTTGACTCCGGGGAGCTGTTTTTT

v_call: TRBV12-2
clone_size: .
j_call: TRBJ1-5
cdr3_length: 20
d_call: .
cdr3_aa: CASRLGGRGPSLYSNQPQHF
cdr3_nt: TGTGCAAGTCGCTTAGGAGGCAGGGGCCCATCCTTGTATAGCAATCAGCCCCAGCATTTT

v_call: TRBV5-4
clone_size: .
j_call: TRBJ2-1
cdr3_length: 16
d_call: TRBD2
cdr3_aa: CASSSPGLAGSNEQFF
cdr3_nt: TGTGCCAGCAGCTCCCCGGGACTAGCGGGTAGTAATGAGCAGTTCTTC

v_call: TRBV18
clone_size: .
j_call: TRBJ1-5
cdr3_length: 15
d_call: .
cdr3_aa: CASSPSSAGNQPQHF
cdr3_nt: TGTGCCAGCTCACCAAGTTCTGCAGGCAATCAGCCCCAGCATTTT

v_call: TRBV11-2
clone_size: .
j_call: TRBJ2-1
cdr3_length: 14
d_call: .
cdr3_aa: CASSLTRALNEQFF
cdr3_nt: TGTGCCAGCAGCTTAACCAGGGCTTTGAATGAGCAGTTCTTC

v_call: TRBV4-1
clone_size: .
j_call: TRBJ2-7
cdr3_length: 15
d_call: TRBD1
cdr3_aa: CASSQGQGPQGEQYF
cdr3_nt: TGCGCCAGCAGCCAAGGACAGGGACCCCAGGGGGAGCAGTACTTC

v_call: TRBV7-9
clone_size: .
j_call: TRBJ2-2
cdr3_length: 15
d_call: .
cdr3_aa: CASSDRYPNTGELFF
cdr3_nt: TGTGCCAGCAGCGACAGGTATCCGAACACCGGGGAGCTGTTTTTT

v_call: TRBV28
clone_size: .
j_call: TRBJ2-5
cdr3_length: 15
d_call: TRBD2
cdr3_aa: CASSLKGGSTETQYF
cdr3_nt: TGTGCCAGCAGTTTAAAGGGCGGGAGTACAGAGACCCAGTACTTC

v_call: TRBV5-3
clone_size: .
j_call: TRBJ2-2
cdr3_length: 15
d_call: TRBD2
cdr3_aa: CARSLTSGSTGELFF
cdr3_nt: TGTGCCAGAAGCTTGACTAGCGGGAGCACCGGGGAGCTGTTTTTT

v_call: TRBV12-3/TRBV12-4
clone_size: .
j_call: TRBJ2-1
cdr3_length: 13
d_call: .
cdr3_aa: CASRTTAYNEQFF
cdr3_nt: TGTGCCAGCAGGACCACAGCTTACAATGAGCAGTTCTTC

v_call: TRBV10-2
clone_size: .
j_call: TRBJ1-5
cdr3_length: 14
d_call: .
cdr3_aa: CASSHPGANQPQHF
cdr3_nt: TGCGCCAGCAGTCATCCGGGAGCCAATCAGCCCCAGCATTTT

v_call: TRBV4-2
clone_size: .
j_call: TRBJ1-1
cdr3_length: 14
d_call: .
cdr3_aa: CASSQRNQVGGAFF
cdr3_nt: TGTGCCAGCAGCCAGCGGAATCAAGTCGGGGGGGCTTTCTTT

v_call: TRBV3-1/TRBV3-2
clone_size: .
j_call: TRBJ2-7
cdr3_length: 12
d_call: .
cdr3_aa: CASSQTQGEQYF
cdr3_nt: TGTGCCAGCAGCCAGACGCAGGGCGAGCAGTACTTC

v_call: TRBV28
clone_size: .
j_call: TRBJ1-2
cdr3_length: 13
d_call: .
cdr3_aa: CASSVPGFSGYTF
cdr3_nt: TGTGCCAGCAGTGTACCGGGGTTCTCCGGCTACACCTTC

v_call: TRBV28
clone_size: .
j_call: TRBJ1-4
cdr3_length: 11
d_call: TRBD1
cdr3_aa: CASRGGEKLFF
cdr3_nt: TGTGCCAGCCGAGGGGGCGAAAAACTGTTTTTT

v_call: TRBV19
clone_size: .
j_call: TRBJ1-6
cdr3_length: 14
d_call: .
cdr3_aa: CASSLSGGVSPLHF
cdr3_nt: TGTGCCAGTAGCCTCTCGGGAGGGGTTTCACCCCTCCACTTT

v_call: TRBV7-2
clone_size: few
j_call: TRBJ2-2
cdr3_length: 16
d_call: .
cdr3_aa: CASSLAEGSGTGELFF
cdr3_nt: TGTGCCAGCAGCTTAGCTGAGGGTTCGGGCACCGGGGAGCTGTTTTTT

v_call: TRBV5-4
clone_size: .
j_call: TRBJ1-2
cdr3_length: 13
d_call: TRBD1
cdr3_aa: CASSLTGPYGYTF
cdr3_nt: TGTGCCAGCAGCCTGACAGGGCCTTATGGCTACACCTTC